Many counts were recorded for the clone carrying this T cell receptor beta chain. Its antigen is unknown. The data were obtained in a study of human T cells and chemical hapten exposure. Germline V lookup: CDR1 SGHVS, CDR2 FNYEAQ. V was clipped by 5 bases and J by 3 bases, with 16 bases between them. The CDR3 extends over 16 amino acids. Overall study findings and caveats: Expanded TCR sets contained significantly more large CDR3 similarity clusters than controls. Unchanged with DPC sensitization were TCRs above 1 in 1000 frequency. Healthy individuals' immune responses may differ from those of donors, who had alopecia.

Time point specified: patch test 2, 6 weeks after DPC sensitization. The treatment: therapeutic diphenylcyclopropenone sensitization with weekly scalp DPC. TCRdb re-analysed the RACE reads in MiXCR, keeping a single row per CDR3 protein. This sample has more than 75,000 distinct CDR3 sequences, with 9% to 9.5% found just once. Specimen: whole blood, collected in connection with sensitization to the hapten diphenylcyclopropenone (DPC). The sequence was collected from a woman between 40 and 50 years old with alopecia areata. Some clones in this sample may be carry-over from other donors' samples. The V gene is TRBV7-6, the J gene TRBJ2-2, with a tentative D call TRBD2 (6 bases). CDR3 coding DNA: TGTGCCAGCAGCCAATCGACTAGAGGCGACACCGGGGAGCTGTTTTTT. Translation gives CASSQSTRGDTGELFF.